What follows are 24 T cell receptor beta chains derived from one specimen sequenced in a study of Ad26.COV2.S vaccination and SARS-CoV-2 variants. Sequencing was performed with immunoSEQ multiplex PCR; in TCRdb, only in-frame clones are kept and a portion is missing. The sample has hundreds of thousands of clones, approximately 88% seen once. The treatment: roughly 20 received Ad26.COV2.S at low or high dose, single or two shots; several received placebo; per-sample allocation not given. Repertoires come from day 63 after the first vaccine or placebo injection. The sequencing used peripheral blood, collected in a trial of Ad26.COV2.S vaccine versus placebo. The origin of the receptors is a person between 18 and 65 years old who received the Ad26.COV2.S COVID-19 vaccine or a placebo.

The chain recombines TRBV7-7 with TRBJ2-2, with D possibly called TRBD1 or TRBD2 (6 bases each). The CDR3 spans 16 residues. Germline CDR1 reads SSHAT; CDR2 reads FNYEAQ (reference sequence). The germline V and J ends were trimmed by 1 base and 2 bases, with 11 bases remaining between them. CDR3 sequence: CASSLVSGANTGELFF. CDR3 DNA sequence: TGTGCCAGCAGCTTAGTGTCGGGGGCTAACACCGGGGAGCTGTTTTTT.

The chain has TRBV5-1 and TRBJ2-7; 7 bases align to TRBD2. The CDR3 sequence is 15 residues long. V was clipped by 0 bases and J by 6 bases; unmatched bases: 9. CDR1 and CDR2 (germline): SGHRS, YFSETQ. The CDR3 region is CASSLALGLPGEQYF. DNA of the CDR3: TGCGCCAGCAGCTTGGCCCTGGGACTACCGGGCGAGCAGTACTTC. The full variable domain, in which reference TRBV5-1 and TRBJ2-7 provide the parts outside the CDR3, is KAGVTQTPRYLIKTRGQQVTLSCSPISGHRSVSWYQQTPGQGLQFLFEYFSETQRNKGNFPGRFSGRQFSNSRSEMNVSTLELGDSALYLCASSLALGLPGEQYFGPGTRLTVT.

The rearrangement joins TRBV7-3 to TRBJ1-1; D not certain. CDR1 SGHTA and CDR2 FQGTGA come from the germline V gene. The CDR3 has 14 amino acids. Trimming took off 5 bases at V and 4 bases at J, with 14 bases between the two ends. This CDR3 is CASSGMGSSTEAFF. In nucleotides, the CDR3 is TGTGCCAGCAGCGGAATGGGCTCGTCCACTGAAGCTTTCTTT.

The chain uses TRBV30 and TRBJ1-3, with 7 positions matching TRBD1. The CDR3 has 14 residues. The ends lost 3 bases at V and 0 bases at J; junction bases unmatched: 2. Germline CDR1 and CDR2: GTSNPN and SVGIG (reference sequence). In DNA, the CDR3 is TGTGCCTGGAGCCGGGACAGCTCTGGAAACACCATATATTTT. Translation gives CAWSRDSSGNTIYF.

The chain links TRBV18 to TRBJ1-1, with D possibly TRBD1 on 6 matching bases. The germline CDR1 and CDR2 sequences are KGHSH and LQKENI. CDR3 size: 17 residues. The germline V and J ends were trimmed by 0 bases and 0 bases, with 14 bases remaining between them. The CDR3 DNA reads as TGTGCCAGCTCACCACCGGGGATGCAGGGGATGAACACTGAAGCTTTCTTT. Amino acids: CASSPPGMQGMNTEAFF.

The V call is TRBV5-8, the J call TRBJ1-2; D is unresolved. Trimming shortened V by 0 bases and J by 5 bases, and 14 bases separated the two germline ends. The CDR3 has 15 amino acids. Germline V lookup: CDR1 SGHTS, CDR2 YDEGEE. Here the CDR3 reads CASSLEPASGYGYTF. CDR3 DNA sequence: TGTGCCAGCAGCTTGGAGCCGGCCTCTGGGTATGGCTACACCTTC.

The CDR3 DNA reads as TGTGCCAGCGGCGACACCCGGTACTTCTACGAGCAGTACTTC. This sequence encodes CASGDTRYFYEQYF. This chain uses TRBV6-5 with TRBJ2-7; D is undetermined. V was cut by 8 bases and J by 3 bases, with 17 bases left in between. The germline V gene encodes CDR1 MNHEY and CDR2 SVGAGI. The CDR3 consists of 14 residues.

This sequence joins TRBV14 and TRBJ1-2; D possibly corresponds to TRBD1 (5 bases). The germline gives CDR1 SGHDN, CDR2 FVKESK. V gave up 3 bases and J gave up 6 bases, with 11 bases separating them. This CDR3 is 13 amino acids long. The CDR3 DNA sequence: TGTGCCAGCAGCCATAGGACAAGGAATGGCTACACCTTC. This sequence encodes CASSHRTRNGYTF.

The chain joins TRBV5-1 to TRBJ2-1; D might be TRBD1 or TRBD2, each matching 5 bases. Trimming cost V 5 bases and J 2 bases, with 5 bases left between them. Germline CDR1 reads SGHRS; CDR2 reads YFSETQ. The CDR3 is 12 residues long. The chain's CDR3 is CASRGAYNEQFF. The CDR3 region has the DNA TGCGCCAGCAGGGGGGCCTACAATGAGCAGTTCTTC. Combining the CDR3 with reference TRBV5-1 and TRBJ2-1 gives the whole variable domain KAGVTQTPRYLIKTRGQQVTLSCSPISGHRSVSWYQQTPGQGLQFLFEYFSETQRNKGNFPGRFSGRQFSNSRSEMNVSTLELGDSALYLCASRGAYNEQFFGPGTRLTVL.

The chain links TRBV6-5 to TRBJ2-7; D gene uncertain. Trimming shortened V by 0 bases and J by 3 bases, and 12 bases separated the two germline ends. Germline lookup yields CDR1 MNHEY and CDR2 SVGAGI. This CDR3 is built from 15 residues. In DNA form, the CDR3 reads TGTGCCAGCAGTTACTCTGCCTCCTCCAACTACGAGCAGTACTTC. This gives the protein CASSYSASSNYEQYF.

The chain employs TRBV6-6 and TRBJ2-5; 9 bases fit TRBD1. The CDR3 runs to 15 residues. CDR1 and CDR2 from the germline V gene are MNHNY and SVGAGI (reference sequence). The ends lost 0 bases at V and 5 bases at J; junction bases unmatched: 4. CDR3 protein: CASSYSTGGWETQYF. The CDR3 coding sequence is TGTGCCAGCAGTTACTCAACAGGGGGCTGGGAGACCCAGTACTTC.

This clone was counted once. The chain links TRBV3-1 (or the pseudogene TRBV3-2) to TRBJ2-7, with TRBD2 matching 12 bases. Germline CDR1 reads LGHDT; CDR2 reads YNNKEL (reference sequence). Trimming at V came to 4 bases and at J to 6 bases, leaving 10 bases not matched to a gene. The CDR3 contains 16 residues. The CDR3 bases are TGTGCCAGCAGCCCGTGGCTAGCGGGAGGGGGATTCGAGCAGTACTTC. Translated: CASSPWLAGGGFEQYF.

The chain joins TRBV30 to TRBJ2-5, with 8 bases matching TRBD2. The V gene's germline CDR1 is GTSNPN and CDR2 SVGIG (reference sequence). Trimming cost V 1 base and J 1 base; bases outside gene matches: 8. The CDR3 has 16 residues. The CDR3 sequence is CAWSALRSGGQETQYF. CDR3 in DNA: TGTGCCTGGAGTGCCCTGAGAAGCGGGGGCCAAGAGACCCAGTACTTC.

The chain has TRBV7-9 and TRBJ2-1, with D hard to call. Looked up from germline, CDR1 is SEHNR and CDR2 is FQNEAQ (reference sequence). CDR3 length equals 19 residues. The ends were cut back, 2 bases at V and 2 bases at J, with 22 bases in the middle. The CDR3 bases are TGTGCCAGCAGCTTACCAGCGCTAACGTTTCGGTCCCCCTACAATGAGCAGTTCTTC. Translated: CASSLPALTFRSPYNEQFF.

The rearrangement joins TRBV28 to TRBJ2-1, with D perhaps matching TRBD1 (5 bases). The V gene's germline CDR1 is MDHEN and CDR2 SYDVKM. The V and J ends lost 8 bases and 4 bases respectively, with 9 bases between them. The CDR3 length is 12 residues. CDR3: CASATVYNEQFF. The CDR3 nucleotides are TGTGCCAGCGCGACAGTTTACAATGAGCAGTTCTTC.

The J gene is TRBJ2-5, the V gene TRBV12-3 or TRBV12-4; D gene ambiguous. This CDR3 spans 12 amino acids. The ends were cut back, 4 bases at V and 1 base at J, with 4 bases in the middle. The CDR3 DNA reads as TGTGCCAGCAGTTGGATCCAAGAGACCCAGTACTTC. This codes for CASSWIQETQYF.

This sequence joins TRBV11-3 and TRBJ2-3; tentatively, D is TRBD2 (5 bases). CDR1 and CDR2 (germline): SGHNT, YENEEA. The CDR3 contains 13 residues. V was pared by 4 bases and J by 5 bases, with 10 bases between. The CDR3 protein is CASSSYRGDTQYF. The DNA of the CDR3 is TGTGCCAGCAGCTCATACCGGGGAGATACGCAGTATTTT.

This clone appeared a single time. The chain combines TRBV30 with TRBJ2-1; D might be TRBD2 (6 bases). The CDR3 sequence is 14 residues long. V was shortened by 1 base and J by 3 bases, with 10 bases between the two germline ends. Germline V gene sequence: CDR1 GTSNPN, CDR2 SVGIG (reference sequence). CDR3 residues: CAWSGGLLYNEQFF. The DNA of the CDR3 is TGTGCCTGGAGTGGCGGACTACTCTACAATGAGCAGTTCTTC. The entire variable domain, with the rest obtained from reference TRBV30 and TRBJ2-1, is as follows: SQTIHQWPATLVQPVGSPLSLECTVEGTSNPNLYWYRQAAGRGLQLLFYSVGIGQISSEVPQNLSASRPQDRQFILSSKKLLLSDSGFYLCAWSGGLLYNEQFFGPGTRLTVL.

This chain connects TRBV10-3 to TRBJ1-1; 8 bases are a match to TRBD1. V was clipped by 5 bases and J by 2 bases; unmatched bases: 4. Germline V gene sequence: CDR1 ENHRY, CDR2 SYGVKD. CDR3 length: 14 residues. CDR3 loop: CAISTGTGNTEAFF. The CDR3 DNA reads as TGTGCCATCAGTACCGGGACAGGCAACACTGAAGCTTTCTTT.

The J gene is TRBJ1-6, the V gene TRBV7-2; possible D gene TRBD1, 5 bases. The CDR3 contains 15 residues. Germline values: CDR1 SGHTA, CDR2 FQGNSA. The V gene lost 6 bases and the J gene lost 7 bases, with 16 bases spanning the gap. The CDR3 DNA reads as TGTGCCAGCAGATCCCCAGGGCTGTCCAATTCACCCCTCCACTTT. Encoded protein: CASRSPGLSNSPLHF.

Only one count was recorded for this clone. The V call is TRBV10-1, the J call TRBJ1-1; D gene ambiguous. Germline V lookup: CDR1 WNHNN, CDR2 SYGVQD (reference sequence). Trimming took 6 bases from V and 0 from J, leaving 17 bases between them. The CDR3 extends over 16 amino acids. CDR3 sequence: CASSGGVGTLNTEAFF. The CDR3 DNA follows: TGCGCCAGCAGCGGTGGTGTAGGAACATTGAACACTGAAGCTTTCTTT.

V usage is TRBV15 and J usage is TRBJ1-1; TRBD1 might be the D (6 bases). The V and J ends lost 1 base and 2 bases respectively, with 11 bases between them. This CDR3 spans 15 amino acids. Germline-derived CDR1 and CDR2 are LNHNV and YYDKDF (reference sequence). In DNA form, the CDR3 reads TGTGCCACCAGCAGAGCCGGGACACCAAACACTGAAGCTTTCTTT. Translated, it gives CATSRAGTPNTEAFF.

The J gene is TRBJ1-1, the V gene TRBV30; D ambiguous. Between the trimmed V and J ends, which lost 2 bases and 10 bases, there was a span of 8 bases. The germline V gene encodes CDR1 GTSNPN and CDR2 SVGIG (reference sequence). This CDR3 is 10 amino acids long. The DNA for the CDR3 is TGTGCCTGGAGTAGGGAGAGAGCTTTCTTT. Its translation: CAWSRERAFF. Full variable domain (outside the CDR3, taken from reference TRBV30 and TRBJ1-1): SQTIHQWPATLVQPVGSPLSLECTVEGTSNPNLYWYRQAAGRGLQLLFYSVGIGQISSEVPQNLSASRPQDRQFILSSKKLLLSDSGFYLCAWSRERAFFGQGTRLTVV.

This chain uses TRBV19 with TRBJ1-4; 7 bases align to TRBD1. The CDR3 is made up of 14 amino acids. The V gene's germline CDR1 is LNHDA and CDR2 SQIVND (reference sequence). The J segment lost 8 bases and the V segment lost 5 bases, leaving 8 bases of the junction unmatched. The CDR3 reads CASSPDREKEKLFF. CDR3 DNA: TGTGCCAGTAGTCCTGACAGGGAGAAGGAAAAACTGTTTTTT.